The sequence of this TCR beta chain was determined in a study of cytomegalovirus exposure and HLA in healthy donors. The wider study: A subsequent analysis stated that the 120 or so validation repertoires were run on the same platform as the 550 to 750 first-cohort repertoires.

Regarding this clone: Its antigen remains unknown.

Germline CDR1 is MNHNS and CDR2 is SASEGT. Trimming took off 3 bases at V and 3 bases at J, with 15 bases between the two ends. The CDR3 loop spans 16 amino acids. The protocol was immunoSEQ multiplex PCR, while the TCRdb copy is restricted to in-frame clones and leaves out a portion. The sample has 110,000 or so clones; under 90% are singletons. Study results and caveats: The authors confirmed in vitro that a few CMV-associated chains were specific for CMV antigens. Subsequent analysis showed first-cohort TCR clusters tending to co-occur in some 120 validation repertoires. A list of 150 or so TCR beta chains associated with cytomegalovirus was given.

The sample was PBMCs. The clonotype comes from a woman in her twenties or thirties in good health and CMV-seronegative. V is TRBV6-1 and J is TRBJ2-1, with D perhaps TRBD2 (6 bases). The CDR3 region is CASSDSSRGGYNEQFF. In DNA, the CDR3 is TGTGCCAGCAGTGATTCCTCGAGGGGAGGCTACAATGAGCAGTTCTTC.